These T cell receptor beta chains were read from a single sample in a study of cytomegalovirus exposure and HLA in healthy donors. Sequencing used immunoSEQ multiplex PCR; TCRdb keeps in-frame clones, though not all of them. Of roughly 150,000 clones listed, over 80% were seen once; the top ten hold around 1.6%. The sequencing input was PBMCs. These TCRs come from a woman aged 18-29 years in good health and CMV-seronegative. Each CDR3 is given with its conserved first and last residue. Fields, in order: clone size, J gene, D gene, V gene, CDR3 DNA, CDR3 protein. The D gene is left open where the match is weak. Size is stated for part of the rows, as once, few or many counts, or as a class when the clone is expanded.

>.|TRBJ2-7|TRBD2|TRBV4-1
TGCGCCAGCAGCCTACGGACTAGCGGGGGCTACGAGCAGTACTTC
CASSLRTSGGYEQYF
>few|TRBJ1-6|TRBD1|TRBV6-1
TGTGCCAGCGGGAGGGACAGGGTTTCACCCCTCCACTTT
CASGRDRVSPLHF
>once|TRBJ1-1|.|TRBV5-5
TGTGCCAGCAGCTTGAGTACAGGGCACTTGAACACTGAAGCTTTCTTT
CASSLSTGHLNTEAFF
>.|TRBJ2-1|TRBD2|TRBV10-3
TGTGCCATCAGTGGGGGCGGGGGGGTAAATGAGCAGTTCTTC
CAISGGGGVNEQFF
>.|TRBJ2-5|TRBD2|TRBV5-4
TGTGCCAGCAGCTTGCGACTAGCCCAAGAGACCCAGTACTTC
CASSLRLAQETQYF
>.|TRBJ1-3|TRBD1|TRBV18
TGTGCCAGCTCGCCACCGGACAGGCACTCTGGAAACACCATATATTTT
CASSPPDRHSGNTIYF
>once|TRBJ1-6|.|TRBV28
TGTGCCAGCAGTTTCGGGCAGGGTTGGAATTCACCCCTCCACTTT
CASSFGQGWNSPLHF
>.|TRBJ1-5|.|TRBV11-2
TGTGCCAGCAGCTTAGGATTGGGGCTTAATCAGCCCCAGCATTTT
CASSLGLGLNQPQHF
>.|TRBJ1-2|.|TRBV6-5
TGTGCCAGCAGTTTCTGGCCGAACGCCTATGGCTACACCTTC
CASSFWPNAYGYTF
>.|TRBJ2-1|.|TRBV21-1
TGTGCCAGCAAGGGGTACAATGAGCAGTTCTTC
CASKGYNEQFF
>.|TRBJ2-1|TRBD2|TRBV7-3
TGTGCCAGCAGCTTAGGCGGGGGGGCCAATGAGCAGTTCTTC
CASSLGGGANEQFF
>.|TRBJ1-3|.|TRBV9
TGTGCCAGCAGCGTGGGCAACACCATATATTTT
CASSVGNTIYF
>.|TRBJ2-5|TRBD2|TRBV2
TGTGCCAGCAGTGGGTCTAGCGGGGGGTTAGAGACCCAGTACTTC
CASSGSSGGLETQYF
>.|TRBJ2-2|.|TRBV7-3
TGTGCCAGCAGCTCCCTCCCTCGCACCGGGGAGCTGTTTTTT
CASSSLPRTGELFF
>.|TRBJ1-1|TRBD1|TRBV10-3
TGTGCCATCAGTGAGTCCGGACAGGTCACTGAAGCTTTCTTT
CAISESGQVTEAFF
>.|TRBJ2-3|TRBD2|TRBV4-1
TGCGCCAGCAGCCAAGCCGAGCGGGGGGGCCTAGATACGCAGTATTTT
CASSQAERGGLDTQYF
>.|TRBJ2-1|.|TRBV5-5
TGTGCCAGCAGCTTGGACAGTGGCTCCTACAATGAGCAGTTCTTC
CASSLDSGSYNEQFF
>.|TRBJ2-7|TRBD2|TRBV27
TGTGCCAGCAGTCCCTCGGCTAGCGGGGACTACGAGCAGTACTTC
CASSPSASGDYEQYF
>.|TRBJ2-3|TRBD1|TRBV6-7
TGTGCCAGCAGTTACCCGACCCGACGACCGACAGGGGGCCCCACAGATACGCAGTATTTT
CASSYPTRRPTGGPTDTQYF
>once|TRBJ1-2|TRBD1|TRBV10-2
TGCGCCAGCAGTGAGAATACAGGGGGCTATGGCTACACCTTC
CASSENTGGYGYTF
>.|TRBJ2-1|.|TRBV5-1
TGCGCCAGCAGCTTGATCGTCGGTCTACAGGGCTACAATGAGCAGTTCTTC
CASSLIVGLQGYNEQFF
>.|TRBJ2-1|TRBD1|TRBV19
TGTGCCAGTAGAGGACAGGGGGTCTACAATGAGCAGTTCTTC
CASRGQGVYNEQFF
>.|TRBJ2-2|.|TRBV19
TGTGCCAGTAGTATGTCGTCTAACACCGGGGAGCTGTTTTTT
CASSMSSNTGELFF
>.|TRBJ1-2|.|TRBV11-2
TGTGCCAGCAGCTCACCCCTATCGCGGGTCTCTGGCTACACCTTC
CASSSPLSRVSGYTF
>.|TRBJ2-7|.|TRBV1
TGCACCAGCAGCCATTCCTTTCGGTTTAGCGGGGGGGCTTTTAAGCCAAGCTACGAGCAGTACTTC
CTSSHSFRFSGGAFKPSYEQYF
>.|TRBJ1-5|.|TRBV6-1
TGTGCCAGCAGTGAAGGTACAGTTAGCAATCAGCCCCAGCATTTT
CASSEGTVSNQPQHF
>.|TRBJ1-2|TRBD1|TRBV29-1
TGCAGCGCGACCGGGACAGCCTATGGCTACACCTTC
CSATGTAYGYTF
>.|TRBJ2-7|.|TRBV27
TGTGCCAGCAGTCCTTCCCTAAGTACGACAGGCCTTGCCTACGAGCAGTACTTC
CASSPSLSTTGLAYEQYF
>.|TRBJ2-1|TRBD2|TRBV29-1
TGCAGCGCCGCCGGGACTAGTCTCCGAAATGAGCAGTTCTTC
CSAAGTSLRNEQFF
>.|TRBJ1-2|.|TRBV19
TGTGCCAGTAGTATGGAAGGGAGGGATGGCTACACCTTC
CASSMEGRDGYTF
>.|TRBJ1-6|TRBD1|TRBV5-5
TGTGCCAGCAGCTTGCTGGGACAGGGGAATTCACCCCTCCACTTT
CASSLLGQGNSPLHF
>.|TRBJ1-1|TRBD1|TRBV27
TGTGCCAGCAGTTTCGGGACAGGGAGAACCATGAACACTGAAGCTTTCTTT
CASSFGTGRTMNTEAFF
>few|TRBJ2-3|TRBD1|TRBV5-1
TGCGCCAGCAGCTTGGGGACAGGGTACTCGGATACGCAGTATTTT
CASSLGTGYSDTQYF
>.|TRBJ1-1|TRBD1|TRBV19
TGTGCCAGTAGGGCTTGGGACAGCTCGAACACTGAAGCTTTCTTT
CASRAWDSSNTEAFF
>.|TRBJ1-2|TRBD1|TRBV18
TGTGCCAGCTCATTGACAGGGGTTGGCTACACCTTC
CASSLTGVGYTF
>.|TRBJ1-2|.|TRBV6-5
TGTGCCAGCAGTTACTCGACGGCTAGACTCCTCGGCTACACCTTC
CASSYSTARLLGYTF
>.|TRBJ2-7|.|TRBV11-2
TGTGCCAGCAGCTTAGGGGCCAACTCCTACGAGCAGTACTTC
CASSLGANSYEQYF
>few|TRBJ2-3|TRBD2|TRBV4-1
TGCGCCAGCAGCCAGCGGACTAGCGGGACTGTTACAGATACGCAGTATTTT
CASSQRTSGTVTDTQYF
>once|TRBJ2-7|.|TRBV15
TGTGCCACCAGCAGAGAGGGGGGAACCTACGAGCAGTACTTC
CATSREGGTYEQYF
>.|TRBJ2-1|TRBD1|TRBV19
TGTGCCAGTAGTATCCTCAAGGGGACAGGGGGTCCCTTAGGTGAGCAGTTCTTC
CASSILKGTGGPLGEQFF
>.|TRBJ2-5|TRBD2|TRBV30
TGTGCCTGGGGTACTAGCGGGGGGGCGAAGACCCAGTACTTC
CAWGTSGGAKTQYF
>once|TRBJ1-1|TRBD1|TRBV5-6
TGTGCCAGCAGCTCTCAGGGGGCTGGAACTGAAGCTTTCTTT
CASSSQGAGTEAFF
>.|TRBJ2-3|TRBD2|TRBV6-1
TGTGCCAGCAGTGAACTAGCGGGCACTAGCACAGATACGCAGTATTTT
CASSELAGTSTDTQYF
>.|TRBJ2-5|.|TRBV4-2
TGTGCCAGCAGCCAAGACCTACTAGGGTTAGGGGAGACCCAGTACTTC
CASSQDLLGLGETQYF
>.|TRBJ1-2|TRBD1|TRBV5-1
TGCGCCAGCAGCCTTAATCAGGGGGCACATGGCTACACCTTC
CASSLNQGAHGYTF
>.|TRBJ2-2|.|TRBV5-1
TGCGCCAGCAGCACCGGACAGCCGGACACCGGGGAGCTGTTTTTT
CASSTGQPDTGELFF
>few|TRBJ1-4|.|TRBV4-2
TGTGCCAGCACCCAAGAGGGGACGGAGGGGGAAAAACTGTTTTTT
CASTQEGTEGEKLFF
>.|TRBJ1-3|.|TRBV27
TGTGCCAGCAGCCAGAGCCCAGGGATTGGAAACACCATATATTTT
CASSQSPGIGNTIYF
>.|TRBJ2-5|.|TRBV21-1
TGTGCCAGCAGCAAATCGGGGAGGTTAGAGACCCAGTACTTC
CASSKSGRLETQYF
>.|TRBJ2-2|TRBD2|TRBV6-4
TGTGCCAGCAGTTACACCGGGACTAGTGGGACCGGGGAGCTGTTTTTT
CASSYTGTSGTGELFF
>once|TRBJ1-2|.|TRBV10-3
TGTGCCATCAGTGAGCGCGGGGACTATGGCTACACCTTC
CAISERGDYGYTF